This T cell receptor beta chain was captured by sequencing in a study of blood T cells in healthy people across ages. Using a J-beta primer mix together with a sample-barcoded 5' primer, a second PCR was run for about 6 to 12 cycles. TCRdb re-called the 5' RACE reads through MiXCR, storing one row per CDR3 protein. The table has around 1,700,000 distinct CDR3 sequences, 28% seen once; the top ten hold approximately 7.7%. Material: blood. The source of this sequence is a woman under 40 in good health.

CDR3 sequence (DNA): TGTGCCAGCAGCCCGCGACAGGGGACGGGCGAGCAGTACTTC. This codes for CASSPRQGTGEQYF. The rearrangement uses TRBV7-6 and TRBJ2-7, with TRBD1 identical over 8 bases. This CDR3 is built from 14 residues. The ends lost 5 bases at V and 6 bases at J; junction bases unmatched: 9. Germline V CDR1 and CDR2: SGHVS, FNYEAQ.